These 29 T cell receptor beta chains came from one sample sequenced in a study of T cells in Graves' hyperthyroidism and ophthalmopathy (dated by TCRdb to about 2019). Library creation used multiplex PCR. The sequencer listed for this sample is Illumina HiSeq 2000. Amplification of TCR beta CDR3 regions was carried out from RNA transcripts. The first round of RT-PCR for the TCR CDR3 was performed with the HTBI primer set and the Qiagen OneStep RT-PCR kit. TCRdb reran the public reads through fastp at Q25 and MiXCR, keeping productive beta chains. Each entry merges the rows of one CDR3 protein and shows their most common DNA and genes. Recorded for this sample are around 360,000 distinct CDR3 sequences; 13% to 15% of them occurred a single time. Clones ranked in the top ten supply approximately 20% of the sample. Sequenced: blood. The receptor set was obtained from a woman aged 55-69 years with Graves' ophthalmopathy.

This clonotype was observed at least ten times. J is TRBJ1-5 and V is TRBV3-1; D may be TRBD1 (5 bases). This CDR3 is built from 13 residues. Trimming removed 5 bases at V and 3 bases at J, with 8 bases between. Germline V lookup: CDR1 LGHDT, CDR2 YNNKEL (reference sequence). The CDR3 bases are TGTGCCAGCAGCGGAGGGGACAATCAGCCCCAGCATTTT. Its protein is CASSGGDNQPQHF.

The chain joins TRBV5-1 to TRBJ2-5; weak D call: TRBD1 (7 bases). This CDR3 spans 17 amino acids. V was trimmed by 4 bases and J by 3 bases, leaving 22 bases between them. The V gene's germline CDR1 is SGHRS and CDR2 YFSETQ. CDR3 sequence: CASSRPRAGGGKETQYF. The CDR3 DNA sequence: TGCGCCAGCAGCCGCCCGAGGGCAGGAGGGGGCAAAGAGACCCAGTACTTC.

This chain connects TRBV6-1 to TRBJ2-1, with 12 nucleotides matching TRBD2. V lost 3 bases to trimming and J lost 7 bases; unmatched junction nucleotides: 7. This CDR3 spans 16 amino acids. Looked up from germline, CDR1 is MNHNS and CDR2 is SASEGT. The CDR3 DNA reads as TGTGCCAGCAGTGACCAGGGACTAGCGGGTTCAAATGAGCAGTTCTTC. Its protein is CASSDQGLAGSNEQFF.

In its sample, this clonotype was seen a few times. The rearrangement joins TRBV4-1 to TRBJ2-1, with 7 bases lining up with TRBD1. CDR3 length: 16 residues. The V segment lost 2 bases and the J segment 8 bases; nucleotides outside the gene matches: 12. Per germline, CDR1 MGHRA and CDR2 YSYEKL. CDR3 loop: CASSQPPGQGVHEQFF. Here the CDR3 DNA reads TGCGCCAGCAGCCAACCCCCGGGGCAGGGGGTTCATGAGCAGTTCTTC.

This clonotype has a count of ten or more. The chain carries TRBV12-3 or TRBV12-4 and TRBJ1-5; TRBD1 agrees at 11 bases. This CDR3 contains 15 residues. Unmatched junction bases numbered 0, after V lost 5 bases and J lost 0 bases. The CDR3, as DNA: TGTGCCAGCAGTGGACAGGGGGCTAGCAATCAGCCCCAGCATTTT. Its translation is CASSGQGASNQPQHF.

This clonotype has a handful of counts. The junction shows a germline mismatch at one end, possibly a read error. The CDR3 reads CATRTRTNAGELFF. The CDR3 region has the DNA TGTGCCACCAGGACTAGGACGAACGCCGGGGAGCTGTTTTTT. The V call is TRBV28, the J call TRBJ2-2; 7 bases match TRBD2. This CDR3 comprises 14 residues. The germline gives CDR1 MDHEN, CDR2 SYDVKM.

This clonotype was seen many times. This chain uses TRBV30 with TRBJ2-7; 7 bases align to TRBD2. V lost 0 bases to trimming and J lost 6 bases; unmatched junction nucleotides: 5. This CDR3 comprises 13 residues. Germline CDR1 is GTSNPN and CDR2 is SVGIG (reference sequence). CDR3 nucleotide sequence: TGTGCCTGGAGTGTAGGGAGGGGAGGCGAGCAGTACTTC. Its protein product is CAWSVGRGGEQYF.

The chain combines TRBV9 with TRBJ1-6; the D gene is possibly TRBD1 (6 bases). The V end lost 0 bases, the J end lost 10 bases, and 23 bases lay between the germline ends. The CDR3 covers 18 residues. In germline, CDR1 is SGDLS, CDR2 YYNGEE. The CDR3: CASSVGGGDLGDYSPLHF. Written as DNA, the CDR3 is TGTGCCAGCAGCGTAGGAGGGGGGGACTTGGGGGACTACTCACCCCTCCACTTT.

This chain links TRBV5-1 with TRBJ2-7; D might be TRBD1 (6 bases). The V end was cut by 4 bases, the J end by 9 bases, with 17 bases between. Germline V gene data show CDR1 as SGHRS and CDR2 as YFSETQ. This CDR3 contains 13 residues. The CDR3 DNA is TGCGCCAGCAGCCTCAGACAGGACCAGACGCAGTACTTC. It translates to CASSLRQDQTQYF.

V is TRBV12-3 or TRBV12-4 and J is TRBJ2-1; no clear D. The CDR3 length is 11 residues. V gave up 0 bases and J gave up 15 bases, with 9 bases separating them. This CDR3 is CASSLAGSRFF. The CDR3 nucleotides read TGTGCCAGCAGTTTAGCCGGTTCAAGGTTCTTC.

CDR3 region: CASSYTGLAGETQYF. CDR3 DNA sequence: TGTGCCAGCAGTTACACCGGACTAGCGGGAGAGACCCAGTACTTC. This chain uses TRBV6-5 with TRBJ2-5; TRBD2 agrees at 11 bases. Germline trimming cut 2 bases from V and 4 bases from J; bases unmatched to any gene: 3. This CDR3 has 15 residues. CDR1 is MNHEY, CDR2 SVGAGI, per germline.

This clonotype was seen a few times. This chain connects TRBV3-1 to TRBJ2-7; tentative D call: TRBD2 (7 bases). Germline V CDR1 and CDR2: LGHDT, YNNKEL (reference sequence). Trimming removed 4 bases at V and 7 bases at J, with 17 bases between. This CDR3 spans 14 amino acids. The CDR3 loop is CASSRRGGVVEQYF. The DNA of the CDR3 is TGTGCCAGCAGCCGCCGAGGGGGGGTCGTAGAGCAGTACTTC.

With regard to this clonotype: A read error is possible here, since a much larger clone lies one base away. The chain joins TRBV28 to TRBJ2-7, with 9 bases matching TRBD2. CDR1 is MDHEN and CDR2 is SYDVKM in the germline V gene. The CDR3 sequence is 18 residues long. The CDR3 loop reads CASSGGLSGSAFSYVQYF. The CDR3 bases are TGTGCCAGCAGTGGGGGTCTTAGCGGGAGCGCCTTCTCCTACGTGCAGTACTTC.

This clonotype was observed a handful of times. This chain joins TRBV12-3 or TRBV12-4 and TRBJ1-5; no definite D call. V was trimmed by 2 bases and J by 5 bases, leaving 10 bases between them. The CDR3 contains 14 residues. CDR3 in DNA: TGTGCCAGCAGTTTACAAGGGTGGGATCAGCCCCAGCATTTT. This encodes CASSLQGWDQPQHF.

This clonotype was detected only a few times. The CDR3 spells CASNTGTVNTEAFF. In nucleotides, the CDR3 is TGTGCCAGCAATACCGGGACGGTAAACACTGAAGCTTTCTTT. The rearrangement joins TRBV6-1 to TRBJ1-1; D may be TRBD1 (5 bases). Germline V gives CDR1 MNHNS, CDR2 SASEGT. This CDR3 is 14 amino acids long. Trimming removed 7 bases at V and 2 bases at J, with 14 bases between.

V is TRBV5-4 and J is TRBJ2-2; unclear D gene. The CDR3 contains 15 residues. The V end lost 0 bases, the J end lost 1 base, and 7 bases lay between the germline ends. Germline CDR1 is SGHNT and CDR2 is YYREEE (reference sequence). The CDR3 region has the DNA TGTGCCAGCAGCTTGGTTGGGCAGAACACCGGGGAGCTGTTTTTT. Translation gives CASSLVGQNTGELFF.

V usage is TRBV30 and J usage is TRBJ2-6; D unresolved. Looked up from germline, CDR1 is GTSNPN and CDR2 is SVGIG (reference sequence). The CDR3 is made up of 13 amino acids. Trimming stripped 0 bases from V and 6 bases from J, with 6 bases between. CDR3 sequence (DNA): TGTGCCTGGAGTGTACCTGAGGCCAACGTCCTGACTTTC. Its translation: CAWSVPEANVLTF.

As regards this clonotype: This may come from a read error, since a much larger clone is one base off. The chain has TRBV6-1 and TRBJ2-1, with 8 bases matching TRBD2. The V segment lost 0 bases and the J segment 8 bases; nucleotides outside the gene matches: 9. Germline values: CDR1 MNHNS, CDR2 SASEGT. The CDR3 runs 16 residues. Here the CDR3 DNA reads TGTGCCAGCAGTGAAGCAAATGGCGGGACTAGAGATGAGCAGTTCTTC. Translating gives CASSEANGGTRDEQFF.

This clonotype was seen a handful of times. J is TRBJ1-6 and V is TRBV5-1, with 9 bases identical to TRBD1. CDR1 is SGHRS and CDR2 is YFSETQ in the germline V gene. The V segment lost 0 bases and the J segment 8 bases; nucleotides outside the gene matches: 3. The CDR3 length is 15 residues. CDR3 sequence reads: CASSLAGTGYSPLHF. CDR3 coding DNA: TGCGCCAGCAGCTTGGCCGGGACAGGGTATTCACCCCTCCACTTT. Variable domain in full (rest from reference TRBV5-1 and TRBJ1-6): KAGVTQTPRYLIKTRGQQVTLSCSPISGHRSVSWYQQTPGQGLQFLFEYFSETQRNKGNFPGRFSGRQFSNSRSEMNVSTLELGDSALYLCASSLAGTGYSPLHFGNGTRLTVT.

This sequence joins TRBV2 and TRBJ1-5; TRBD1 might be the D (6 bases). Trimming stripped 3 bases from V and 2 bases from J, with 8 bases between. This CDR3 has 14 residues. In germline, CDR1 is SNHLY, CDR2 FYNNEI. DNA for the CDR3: TGTGCCAGCAGTGATTCAGGGGGCAATCAGCCCCAGCATTTT. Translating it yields CASSDSGGNQPQHF.

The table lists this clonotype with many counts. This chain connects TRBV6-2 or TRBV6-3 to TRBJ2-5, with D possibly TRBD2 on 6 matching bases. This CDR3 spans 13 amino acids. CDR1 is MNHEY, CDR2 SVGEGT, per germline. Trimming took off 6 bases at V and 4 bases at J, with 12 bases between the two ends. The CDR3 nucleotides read TGTGCCAGCAGGTGGACTATGTCAGAGACCCAGTACTTC. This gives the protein CASRWTMSETQYF.

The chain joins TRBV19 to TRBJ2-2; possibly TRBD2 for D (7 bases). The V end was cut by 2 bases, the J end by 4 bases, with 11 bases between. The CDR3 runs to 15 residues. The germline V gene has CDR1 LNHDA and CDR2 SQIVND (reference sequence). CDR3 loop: CASSIRGGGTGELFF. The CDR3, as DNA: TGTGCCAGTAGTATAAGGGGGGGCGGCACCGGGGAGCTGTTTTTT. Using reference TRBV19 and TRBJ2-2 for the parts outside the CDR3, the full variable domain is DGGITQSPKYLFRKEGQNVTLSCEQNLNHDAMYWYRQDPGQGLRLIYYSQIVNDFQKGDIAEGYSVSREKKESFPLTVTSAQKNPTAFYLCASSIRGGGTGELFFGEGSRLTVL.

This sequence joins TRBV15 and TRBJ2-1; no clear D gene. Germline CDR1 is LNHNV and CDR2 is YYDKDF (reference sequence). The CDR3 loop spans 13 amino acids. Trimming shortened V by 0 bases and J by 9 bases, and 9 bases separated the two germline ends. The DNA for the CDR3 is TGTGCCACCAGCAGAGATATTCCGGCTGAGCAGTTCTTC. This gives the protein CATSRDIPAEQFF.

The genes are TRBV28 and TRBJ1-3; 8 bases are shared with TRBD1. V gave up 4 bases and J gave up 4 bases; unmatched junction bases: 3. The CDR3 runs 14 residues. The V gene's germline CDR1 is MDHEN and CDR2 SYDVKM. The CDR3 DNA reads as TGTGCCAGCAGTTGGACAGGGTCCGGAAACACCATATATTTT. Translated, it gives CASSWTGSGNTIYF.

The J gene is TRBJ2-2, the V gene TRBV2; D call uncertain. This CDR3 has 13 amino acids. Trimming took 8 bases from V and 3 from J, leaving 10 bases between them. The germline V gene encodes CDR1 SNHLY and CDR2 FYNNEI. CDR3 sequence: CASFKDYTGELFF. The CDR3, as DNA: TGTGCCAGCTTTAAAGACTACACCGGGGAGCTGTTTTTT. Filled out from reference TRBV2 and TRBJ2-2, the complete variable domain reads EPEVTQTPSHQVTQMGQEVILRCVPISNHLYFYWYRQILGQKVEFLVSFYNNEISEKSEIFDDQFSVERPDGSNFTLKIRSTKLEDSAMYFCASFKDYTGELFFGEGSRLTVL.

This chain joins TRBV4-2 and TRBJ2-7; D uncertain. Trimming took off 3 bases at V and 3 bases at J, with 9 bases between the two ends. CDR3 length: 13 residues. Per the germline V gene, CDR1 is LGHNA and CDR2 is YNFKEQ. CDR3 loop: CASSQGYLYEQYF. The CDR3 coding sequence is TGTGCCAGCAGCCAGGGCTACCTCTACGAGCAGTACTTC.

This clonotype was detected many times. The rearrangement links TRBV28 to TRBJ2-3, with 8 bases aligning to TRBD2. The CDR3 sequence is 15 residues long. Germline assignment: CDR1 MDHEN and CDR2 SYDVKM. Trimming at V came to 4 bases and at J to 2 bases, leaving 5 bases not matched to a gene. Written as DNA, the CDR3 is TGTGCCAGCAGTTCCCAAGCGGGAGCCACAGATACGCAGTATTTT. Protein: CASSSQAGATDTQYF.

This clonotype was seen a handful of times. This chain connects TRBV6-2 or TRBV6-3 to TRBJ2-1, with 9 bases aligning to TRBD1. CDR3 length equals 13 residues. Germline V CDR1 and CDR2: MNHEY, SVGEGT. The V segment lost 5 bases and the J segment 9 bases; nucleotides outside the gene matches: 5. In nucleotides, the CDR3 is TGTGCCAGCAGTCGGGACAGGGTCCCTGAGCAGTTCTTC. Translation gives CASSRDRVPEQFF.

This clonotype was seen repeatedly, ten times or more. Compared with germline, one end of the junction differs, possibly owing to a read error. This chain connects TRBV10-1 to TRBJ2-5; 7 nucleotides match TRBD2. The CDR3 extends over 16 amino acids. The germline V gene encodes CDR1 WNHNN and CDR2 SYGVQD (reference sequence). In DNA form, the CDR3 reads TGCGCCAGCAGTGAGTCCCCGGGAGGCGGCCAAGAGGCCCAGTACTTC. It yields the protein CASSESPGGGQEAQYF.